A single sample is the source of the 21 T cell receptor beta chains below, sequenced in a study of T cell responses to AZD1222 COVID-19 vaccine. The data were produced by immunoSEQ multiplex PCR, yet TCRdb's version contains in-frame clones alone and is incomplete. The data hold about 120,000 clones, with around 87% observed a single time. The specimen was peripheral blood, collected 28 days after the second AZD1222 dose. Receptors originate from an adult who received the AZD1222 COVID-19 vaccine.

This sequence joins TRBV6-6 and TRBJ2-7, with TRBD1 as a possible D gene (6 bases). The germline CDR1 and CDR2 sequences are MNHNY and SVGAGI (reference sequence). There are 13 residues in the CDR3. V was shortened by 8 bases and J by 6 bases, with 17 bases between the two germline ends. CDR3 sequence reads: CASGRDIASEQYF. DNA for the CDR3: TGTGCCAGCGGCCGGGACATCGCCTCCGAGCAGTACTTC.

The chain is built from TRBV7-6 and TRBJ2-7, with 10 bases lining up with TRBD2. Looked up from germline, CDR1 is SGHVS and CDR2 is FNYEAQ. V dropped 5 bases and J dropped 4; count of bases not matched to a gene: 8. CDR3 length equals 15 residues. DNA for the CDR3: TGTGCCAGCAGCGGAGAGCGGGGGGGCGTATACGAGCAGTACTTC. As protein: CASSGERGGVYEQYF.

The gene calls are TRBV6-5 and TRBJ1-2, with a weak D call TRBD1 (6 bases). The CDR3 has 13 amino acids. Germline-derived CDR1 and CDR2 are MNHEY and SVGAGI. Trimming left V 5 bases short and J 2 bases short, with 9 bases between. The CDR3 loop reads CASSNTGNYGYTF. The CDR3 coding sequence is TGTGCCAGCAGTAACACAGGGAACTATGGCTACACCTTC.

The rearrangement joins TRBV11-3 to TRBJ1-2; no clear D. V gave up 5 bases and J gave up 3 bases, with 22 bases separating them. The CDR3 covers 17 residues. Germline loops: CDR1 SGHNT, CDR2 YENEEA. CDR3 in DNA: TGTGCCAGCAGCACCCCTCTGGCGGCCGGGGTGGACTATGGCTACACCTTC. Translating it yields CASSTPLAAGVDYGYTF. Complete variable domain (other parts from reference TRBV11-3 and TRBJ1-2): EAGVVQSPRYKIIEKKQPVAFWCNPISGHNTLYWYLQNLGQGPELLIRYENEEAVDDSQLPKDRFSAERLKGVDSTLKIQPAELGDSAVYLCASSTPLAAGVDYGYTFGSGTRLTVV.

In this sample, this clone turned up once. The rearrangement joins TRBV7-9 to TRBJ2-5; weak D call: TRBD2 (6 bases). This CDR3 spans 12 amino acids. V lost 5 bases and J lost 12, with 16 bases in between. The germline V gene encodes CDR1 SEHNR and CDR2 FQNEAQ (reference sequence). CDR3 loop: CASSRNPGLKYF. The CDR3 DNA reads TGTGCCAGCAGCCGAAACCCGGGACTCAAGTACTTC. Based on the CDR3 plus reference TRBV7-9 and TRBJ2-5, the full variable domain is DTGVSQNPRHKITKRGQNVTFRCDPISEHNRLYWYRQTLGQGPEFLTYFQNEAQLEKSRLLSDRFSAERPKGSFSTLEIQRTEQGDSAMYLCASSRNPGLKYFGPGTRLLVL.

This clone has a single count. The genes are TRBV6-1 and TRBJ1-2; no reliable D call. V lost 4 bases to trimming and J lost 1 base, with 16 bases between them. The CDR3 covers 16 residues. Germline values: CDR1 MNHNS, CDR2 SASEGT. Here the CDR3 DNA reads TGTGCCAGCAGTGCCTTTGGAGGCGGGTTTAACTATGGCTACACCTTC. Protein: CASSAFGGGFNYGYTF.

The CDR3 sequence is CASSPRGDRGNEQFF. CDR3 nucleotides: TGTGCCAGCAGCCCGAGAGGGGACCGGGGCAATGAGCAGTTCTTC. This chain joins TRBV4-2 and TRBJ2-1, with D perhaps being TRBD1 or TRBD2 (5 bases each). Trimming removed 4 bases at V and 6 bases at J, with 16 bases between. The V gene's germline CDR1 is LGHNA and CDR2 YNFKEQ. The CDR3 sequence is 15 residues long.

The chain combines TRBV30 with TRBJ1-2; tentatively, D is TRBD1 (6 bases). V lost 2 bases and J lost 8, with 18 bases in between. Per germline, CDR1 GTSNPN and CDR2 SVGIG (reference sequence). This CDR3 comprises 14 residues. The CDR3 DNA reads TGTGCCTGGAGTTTAAGGGGGGGTCCCTCCGGCTACACCTTC. Its translation is CAWSLRGGPSGYTF.

V and J are TRBV19 and TRBJ2-1; D may be TRBD2 (6 bases). Germline V gene lookup returns CDR1 LNHDA and CDR2 SQIVND (reference sequence). V lost 2 bases to trimming and J lost 10 bases, with 21 bases between them. The CDR3 sequence is 16 residues long. The CDR3 loop reads CASSIRPFSGVDEQFF. DNA for the CDR3: TGTGCCAGTAGTATAAGACCCTTCTCGGGGGTAGACGAGCAGTTCTTC.

The chain couples TRBV19 to TRBJ2-7; 8 bases fit TRBD1. Germline CDR1 is LNHDA and CDR2 is SQIVND (reference sequence). V lost 5 bases and J lost 6; bases outside the gene matches: 9. The CDR3 consists of 14 residues. In DNA form, the CDR3 reads TGTGCCAGTAGTTCAAGACAGGGGCTTACCGAGCAGTACTTC. It codes for CASSSRQGLTEQYF.

The chain recombines TRBV28 with TRBJ1-1; tentatively, D is TRBD1 (5 bases). Trimming removed 6 bases from V and 2 bases from J, with 16 bases in between. The CDR3 is made up of 15 amino acids. Per germline, CDR1 MDHEN and CDR2 SYDVKM. CDR3 nucleotides: TGTGCCAGCAGGGGGCAGGGCAGGGATAACACTGAAGCTTTCTTT. Amino acids: CASRGQGRDNTEAFF.

The rearrangement joins TRBV28 to TRBJ1-1, with 8 bases that match TRBD1. The germline V gene has CDR1 MDHEN and CDR2 SYDVKM. Trimming at V came to 6 bases and at J to 1 base, leaving 7 bases not matched to a gene. This CDR3 spans 15 amino acids. CDR3 region: CASRPTGEGNTEAFF. CDR3 nucleotides: TGTGCCAGCAGGCCGACAGGGGAGGGGAACACTGAAGCTTTCTTT.

This clone was detected only a few times. The chain carries TRBV24-1 and TRBJ1-4; D is perhaps TRBD1 (6 bases). The V gene lost 10 bases and the J gene lost 1 base, with 6 bases spanning the gap. The CDR3 is 12 amino acids. Germline V gives CDR1 KGHDR, CDR2 SFDVKD. The CDR3 sequence: CATQGTNEKLFF. The CDR3 nucleotides read TGTGCCACACAGGGAACTAATGAAAAACTGTTTTTT.

The table lists this clone with a few counts. V is TRBV11-3 and J is TRBJ2-4; D may correspond to TRBD1 or TRBD2 (5 bases each). Germline lookup yields CDR1 SGHNT and CDR2 YENEEA. Between the trimmed V and J ends, which lost 5 bases and 5 bases, there was a span of 10 bases. CDR3 length: 13 amino acids. The CDR3 DNA reads as TGTGCCAGCAGCCCGGGACCTGAAAACATTCAGTACTTC. Translating gives CASSPGPENIQYF.

The chain recombines TRBV5-4 with TRBJ2-7; 8 bases are a match to TRBD1. Per germline, CDR1 SGHNT and CDR2 YYREEE (reference sequence). The CDR3 runs 15 residues. The ends lost 1 base at V and 4 bases at J; junction bases unmatched: 7. The CDR3 nucleotides are TGTGCCAGCAGCTTGTCAAAGACAGGGGATTACGAGCAGTACTTC. Its protein is CASSLSKTGDYEQYF.

The chain recombines TRBV6-2 or TRBV6-3 with TRBJ1-5; D is perhaps TRBD1 (5 bases). The CDR3 contains 15 residues. V lost 0 bases and J 5 bases, leaving 11 bases between the germline ends. Germline V CDR1 and CDR2: MNHEY, SVGEGT. CDR3 amino acids: CASSYSGGIDQPQHF. DNA of the CDR3: TGTGCCAGCAGTTACTCGGGGGGGATAGATCAGCCCCAGCATTTT.

This clone was seen a few times. This chain uses TRBV2 with TRBJ1-4, with a possible D match to TRBD1 (5 bases). The germline CDR1 and CDR2 sequences are SNHLY and FYNNEI. Trimming shortened V by 4 bases and J by 7 bases, and 13 bases separated the two germline ends. This CDR3 has 14 residues. CDR3 sequence (DNA): TGTGCCAGCAGTGTTGGGACCCGGGGTGAAAAACTGTTTTTT. This gives the protein CASSVGTRGEKLFF.

The chain links TRBV28 to TRBJ1-2; no clear D gene. The germline V gene encodes CDR1 MDHEN and CDR2 SYDVKM. V was trimmed by 8 bases and J by 4 bases, leaving 8 bases between them. This CDR3 is 11 amino acids long. CDR3 DNA: TGTGCCAGCGAACGATCCTATGGCTACACCTTC. Protein: CASERSYGYTF.

The chain uses TRBV5-4 and TRBJ2-3, with 8 bases identical to TRBD2. CDR1 and CDR2 (germline): SGHNT, YYREEE (reference sequence). CDR3 length: 15 residues. The trim removed 8 bases at V and 0 bases at J, leaving 8 bases unmatched. Here the CDR3 reads CASAGGATSTDTQYF. For the CDR3, the DNA is TGTGCCAGTGCGGGGGGAGCAACTAGCACAGATACGCAGTATTTT. Full variable domain (remainder filled in from reference TRBV5-4 and TRBJ2-3): ETGVTQSPTHLIKTRGQQVTLRCSSQSGHNTVSWYQQALGQGPQFIFQYYREEENGRGNFPPRFSGLQFPNYSSELNVNALELDDSALYLCASAGGATSTDTQYFGPGTRLTVL.

The CDR3 reads CAWTMDRAYSGNTIYF. For the CDR3, the DNA is TGTGCCTGGACAATGGACAGAGCCTACTCTGGAAACACCATATATTTT. The rearrangement links TRBV30 to TRBJ1-3; tentative D call: TRBD1 (6 bases). Germline CDR1 GTSNPN, CDR2 SVGIG (reference sequence). Trimming took 4 bases from V and 0 from J, leaving 16 bases between them. The CDR3 has 16 amino acids. Filled out from reference TRBV30 and TRBJ1-3, the complete variable domain reads SQTIHQWPATLVQPVGSPLSLECTVEGTSNPNLYWYRQAAGRGLQLLFYSVGIGQISSEVPQNLSASRPQDRQFILSSKKLLLSDSGFYLCAWTMDRAYSGNTIYFGEGSWLTVV.

The genes are TRBV2 and TRBJ1-3, with a possible D match to TRBD1 (5 bases). Germline-derived CDR1 and CDR2 are SNHLY and FYNNEI. The CDR3 is 14 amino acids. Trimming shortened V by 7 bases and J by 1 base, and 11 bases separated the two germline ends. The DNA for the CDR3 is TGTGCCAGCACTCAAAGGGGTTCTGGAAACACCATATATTTT. Protein: CASTQRGSGNTIYF.